The 25 T cell receptor beta chains below come from one sample, sequenced in a study of CD8+ T cells in alopecia areata. Reverse transcription of extracted RNA yielded cDNA, which provided the sequencing template. Measured with immunoSEQ multiplex PCR; TCRdb has only the in-frame clones, and not every one. The sample shows fewer than 250,000 clones, more than 55% of them seen only once. Treatment meaning: oral pan-JAK inhibitor, 5-10 mg twice daily. The input for sequencing was CD4+ T cells sorted from blood, taken at week 4, from a patient treated with tofacitinib. The receptors derive from a human donor with alopecia areata.

The chain carries TRBV29-1 and TRBJ2-5; D is ambiguous. Germline loops: CDR1 SQVTM, CDR2 ANQGSEA. This CDR3 spans 12 amino acids. Trimming removed 3 bases at V and 7 bases at J, with 12 bases between. In nucleotides, the CDR3 is TGCAGCGTTGACAGAGGAAGAGGGACCCAGTACTTC. Its protein product is CSVDRGRGTQYF.

This chain links TRBV30 with TRBJ1-5; 8 positions match TRBD1. The germline V gene encodes CDR1 GTSNPN and CDR2 SVGIG (reference sequence). This CDR3 is 15 amino acids long. Unmatched junction bases numbered 13, after V lost 7 bases and J lost 5 bases. The CDR3 reads CAFKVSGQDYQPQHF. The CDR3, as DNA: TGTGCCTTTAAGGTTTCGGGACAGGATTATCAGCCCCAGCATTTT. Full variable domain (remainder filled in from reference TRBV30 and TRBJ1-5): SQTIHQWPATLVQPVGSPLSLECTVEGTSNPNLYWYRQAAGRGLQLLFYSVGIGQISSEVPQNLSASRPQDRQFILSSKKLLLSDSGFYLCAFKVSGQDYQPQHFGDGTRLSIL.

This clone has a handful of counts. This rearrangement joins TRBV2 to TRBJ2-2; 9 bases align to TRBD1. Trimming cost V 5 bases and J 5 bases; bases outside gene matches: 6. CDR1 is SNHLY, CDR2 FYNNEI, per germline. This CDR3 has 15 residues. The CDR3 DNA sequence: TGTGCCAGCAGTCCGGGACAGGGATTGACCGGGGAGCTGTTTTTT. This translates into CASSPGQGLTGELFF.

Concerning this clone itself: Other DNA sequences within the sample encode an identical CDR3. The J gene is TRBJ1-1, the V gene TRBV29-1; D remains unclear. This CDR3 spans 11 amino acids. The V gene's germline CDR1 is SQVTM and CDR2 ANQGSEA. The ends were cut back, 4 bases at V and 1 base at J, with 4 bases in the middle. Written as DNA, the CDR3 is TGCAGCGTTGGGGAGAACACTGAAGCTTTCTTT. Protein product: CSVGENTEAFF.

CDR3 loop: CSVDISGTDTQYF. The CDR3, as DNA: TGCAGCGTCGACATTTCGGGCACAGATACGCAGTATTTT. The chain carries TRBV29-1 and TRBJ2-3, with D unresolved. The CDR3 has 13 residues. Germline V gene data show CDR1 as SQVTM and CDR2 as ANQGSEA. Trimming took 6 bases from V and 1 from J, leaving 11 bases between them.

V usage is TRBV29-1 and J usage is TRBJ2-4; D uncertain. Germline assignment: CDR1 SQVTM and CDR2 ANQGSEA. This CDR3 contains 12 residues. Trimming left V 5 bases short and J 5 bases short, with 10 bases between. The CDR3 reads CSVRHGQNIQYF. The CDR3 nucleotides read TGCAGCGTTCGCCACGGACAAAACATTCAGTACTTC.

The chain combines TRBV29-1 with TRBJ2-1, with D possibly being TRBD1 (5 bases). CDR1 is SQVTM, CDR2 ANQGSEA, per germline. The germline V and J ends were trimmed by 2 bases and 5 bases, with 10 bases remaining between them. CDR3 length: 13 amino acids. The CDR3 here is CSVEQQTDNEQFF. The CDR3 nucleotides read TGCAGCGTTGAACAGCAGACAGACAATGAGCAGTTCTTC.

This clone has a handful of counts. The J gene is TRBJ2-5, the V gene TRBV29-1; the match to TRBD2 covers 10 bases. The germline gives CDR1 SQVTM, CDR2 ANQGSEA. This CDR3 contains 14 residues. V lost 2 bases, J lost 5 bases, and 5 bases stayed unmatched. This CDR3 reads CSVETSGADETQYF. In nucleotides, the CDR3 is TGCAGCGTTGAAACTAGCGGGGCGGACGAGACCCAGTACTTC.

The chain recombines TRBV5-1 with TRBJ2-5; D may correspond to TRBD1 or TRBD2 (5 bases each). The CDR3 sequence is 15 residues long. Looked up from germline, CDR1 is SGHRS and CDR2 is YFSETQ. Trimming left V 4 bases short and J 1 base short, with 14 bases between. The CDR3 DNA reads as TGCGCCAGCAGCCTCCAGGGAGAGTTCCAAGAGACCCAGTACTTC. Amino acids: CASSLQGEFQETQYF.

This clone appeared a few times. The chain is built from TRBV18 and TRBJ1-1; D is ambiguous. Trimming removed 4 bases at V and 5 bases at J, with 11 bases between. The length of the CDR3 is 13 residues. Germline loops: CDR1 KGHSH, CDR2 LQKENI. As DNA, the CDR3 is TGTGCCAGCTCACAACGGACGGATACTGAAGCTTTCTTT. Residues: CASSQRTDTEAFF.

The V and J genes are TRBV7-2 and TRBJ2-1; 11 positions match TRBD2. The CDR3 sequence is 13 residues long. The V gene's germline CDR1 is SGHTA and CDR2 FQGNSA. V lost 5 bases, J lost 15 bases, and 9 bases stayed unmatched. The CDR3 sequence is CASSAWTSGSRFF. The CDR3 region has the DNA TGTGCCAGCAGCGCATGGACTAGCGGGTCTCGGTTCTTC. Based on the CDR3 plus reference TRBV7-2 and TRBJ2-1, the full variable domain is GAGVSQSPSNKVTEKGKDVELRCDPISGHTALYWYRQSLGQGLEFLIYFQGNSAPDKSGLPSDRFSAERTGGSVSTLTIQRTQQEDSAVYLCASSAWTSGSRFFGPGTRLTVL.

The chain couples TRBV30 to TRBJ1-1; no clear D. Germline CDR1 and CDR2: GTSNPN and SVGIG (reference sequence). The CDR3 sequence is 14 residues long. The ends were cut back, 5 bases at V and 1 base at J, with 14 bases in the middle. CDR3 loop: CAWAQPPKNTEAFF. DNA of the CDR3: TGTGCCTGGGCCCAGCCCCCTAAGAACACTGAAGCTTTCTTT.

The gene calls are TRBV7-2 and TRBJ1-2, with D possibly matching TRBD1 (6 bases). Trimming cost V 3 bases and J 2 bases, with 10 bases left between them. The CDR3 sequence is 14 residues long. CDR1 is SGHTA and CDR2 is FQGNSA in the germline V gene. CDR3 sequence (DNA): TGTGCCAGCAGCTTCGGACAGACAAACTATGGCTACACCTTC. It encodes CASSFGQTNYGYTF.

The chain carries TRBV7-2 and TRBJ1-5; the D is unclear. There are 13 residues in the CDR3. Trimming left V 3 bases short and J 7 bases short, with 10 bases between. Germline values: CDR1 SGHTA, CDR2 FQGNSA. The CDR3 region is CASSFQTPQPQHF. CDR3 DNA: TGTGCCAGCAGCTTTCAGACCCCCCAGCCCCAGCATTTT.

The V and J genes are TRBV30 and TRBJ2-7, with 7 bases lining up with TRBD1. Unmatched junction bases numbered 5, after V lost 3 bases and J lost 3 bases. This CDR3 contains 13 residues. CDR1 GTSNPN and CDR2 SVGIG come from the germline V gene (reference sequence). The DNA for the CDR3 is TGTGCCTGGAGGAGGGACAGCTACTACGAGCAGTACTTC. It translates to CAWRRDSYYEQYF.

This rearrangement joins TRBV30 to TRBJ2-7, with D uncertain. Germline CDR1 reads GTSNPN; CDR2 reads SVGIG (reference sequence). CDR3 size: 11 residues. Trimming took off 3 bases at V and 5 bases at J, with 8 bases between the two ends. The CDR3 nucleotides read TGTGCCTGGAGCGAGGAAGACGAGCAGTACTTC. As protein: CAWSEEDEQYF.

This chain uses TRBV10-1 with TRBJ2-1, with D uncertain. The CDR3 length is 12 residues. The germline V gene encodes CDR1 WNHNN and CDR2 SYGVQD (reference sequence). Trimming cost V 4 bases and J 6 bases, with 7 bases left between them. The CDR3 here is CASSANRNEQFF. The DNA of the CDR3 is TGCGCCAGCAGTGCGAACCGCAATGAGCAGTTCTTC.

V gene TRBV2 combines with J gene TRBJ2-3; D is unclear. Trimming left V 6 bases short and J 3 bases short, with 13 bases between. This CDR3 spans 14 amino acids. CDR1 SNHLY and CDR2 FYNNEI come from the germline V gene. The CDR3 reads CASRQNYDTDTQYF. CDR3 in DNA: TGTGCCAGCAGGCAGAACTACGATACAGATACGCAGTATTTT.

V gene TRBV5-4 combines with J gene TRBJ2-1, with D uncertain. This CDR3 comprises 16 residues. Trimming pared 2 bases from V and 7 bases from J, leaving 19 bases between. Germline V gene data show CDR1 as SGHNT and CDR2 as YYREEE (reference sequence). CDR3 region: CASSLHPPPFNNEQFF. DNA of the CDR3: TGTGCCAGCAGCTTACACCCGCCGCCATTCAATAATGAGCAGTTCTTC.

The gene calls are TRBV29-1 and TRBJ1-1; no clear D. Germline CDR1 and CDR2: SQVTM and ANQGSEA. Trimming left V 4 bases short and J 0 bases short, with 9 bases between. This CDR3 has 13 amino acids. CDR3 coding DNA: TGCAGCGTTGTAAGGCGGATGAACACTGAAGCTTTCTTT. Encoded protein: CSVVRRMNTEAFF.

The V gene is TRBV29-1, the J gene TRBJ2-5, with TRBD1 matching over 7 bases. Germline loops: CDR1 SQVTM, CDR2 ANQGSEA. The CDR3 sequence is 14 residues long. V lost 6 bases, J lost 2 bases, and 9 bases stayed unmatched. CDR3 sequence reads: CSVRDSPLQETQYF. The CDR3 nucleotides read TGCAGCGTGAGGGACAGCCCCCTTCAAGAGACCCAGTACTTC. The full variable domain, completed using reference TRBV29-1 and TRBJ2-5, is SAVISQKPSRDICQRGTSLTIQCQVDSQVTMMFWYRQQPGQSLTLIATANQGSEATYESGFVIDKFPISRPNLTFSTLTVSNMSPEDSSIYLCSVRDSPLQETQYFGPGTRLLVL.

The rearrangement uses TRBV7-2 and TRBJ2-7, with D tentatively TRBD1 (6 bases). The CDR3 covers 14 residues. V shed 2 bases and J shed 2 bases, with 10 bases lying between them. Germline V gives CDR1 SGHTA, CDR2 FQGNSA. CDR3 amino acids: CASSLLQGTYEQYF. The CDR3 region has the DNA TGTGCCAGCAGCTTACTACAGGGAACCTACGAGCAGTACTTC.

For this clone: At one end the junction does not follow the germline gene, possibly because of a read error. V and J are TRBV19 and TRBJ2-1; 8 positions agree with TRBD2. CDR3 length: 14 amino acids. Germline V gives CDR1 LNHDA, CDR2 SQIVND (reference sequence). For the CDR3, the DNA is TGTGCCAGTAATATAGCGGGAACCTACAATGAGCAGTTCTTC. Translating gives CASNIAGTYNEQFF. Full variable domain (rest looked up from reference TRBV19 and TRBJ2-1): DGGITQSPKYLFRKEGQNVTLSCEQNLNHDAMYWYRQDPGQGLRLIYYSQIVNDFQKGDIAEGYSVSREKKESFPLTVTSAQKNPTAFYLCASNIAGTYNEQFFGPGTRLTVL.

Regarding this clone: The same CDR3 arises from other DNA sequences in this sample as well. The rearrangement joins TRBV29-1 to TRBJ2-7, with D perhaps TRBD1 (6 bases). Trimming shortened V by 3 bases and J by 5 bases, and 8 bases separated the two germline ends. The germline V gene encodes CDR1 SQVTM and CDR2 ANQGSEA. The CDR3 has 11 amino acids. CDR3 coding DNA: TGCAGCGTTGACAGGGGCCACGAGCAGTACTTC. This codes for CSVDRGHEQYF.

This clone was counted between two and nine times. The genes are TRBV29-1 and TRBJ2-7; D unclear. CDR1 and CDR2 from the germline V gene are SQVTM and ANQGSEA. CDR3 size: 12 residues. Trimming cost V 3 bases and J 0 bases, with 6 bases left between them. In DNA, the CDR3 is TGCAGCGTTGACTACGGCTCCTACGAGCAGTACTTC. This translates into CSVDYGSYEQYF.